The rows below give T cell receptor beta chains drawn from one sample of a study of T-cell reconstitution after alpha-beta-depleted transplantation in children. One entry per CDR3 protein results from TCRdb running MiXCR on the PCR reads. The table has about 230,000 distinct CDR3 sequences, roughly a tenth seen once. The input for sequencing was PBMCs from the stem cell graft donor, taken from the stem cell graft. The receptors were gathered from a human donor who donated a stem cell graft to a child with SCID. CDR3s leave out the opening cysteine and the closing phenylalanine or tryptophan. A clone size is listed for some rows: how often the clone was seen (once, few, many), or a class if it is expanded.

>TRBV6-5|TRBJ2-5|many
ASSYSGLAGLIKETQY
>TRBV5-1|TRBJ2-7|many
ASSSEGSSYEQY
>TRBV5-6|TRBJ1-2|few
ASSPTGTGYT
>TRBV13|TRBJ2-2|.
ATPKGPGELF
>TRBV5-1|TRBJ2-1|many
ASTPGGRDRNEQF
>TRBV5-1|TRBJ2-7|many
ASRLTGDRADEQY
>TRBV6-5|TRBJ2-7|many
ASSYSEGTRHYEQY
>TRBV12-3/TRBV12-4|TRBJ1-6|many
ASSSAGTGFSPLH
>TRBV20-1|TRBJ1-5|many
SAGESNQPQH
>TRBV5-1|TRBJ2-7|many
ASSLSTDGLAGERSSYEQY
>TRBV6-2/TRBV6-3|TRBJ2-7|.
ASTTTSYEQY
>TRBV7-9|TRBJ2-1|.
ATSPIDLDYNEQF
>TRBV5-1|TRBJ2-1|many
ASSLAGQGTNEQF
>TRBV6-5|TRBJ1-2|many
ASIDPGQGYT
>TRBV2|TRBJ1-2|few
ASMAGAHPYYGYT
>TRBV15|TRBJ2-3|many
ATSRGGGTDTQY
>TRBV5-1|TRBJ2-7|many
ASSLPTTGDHEQY